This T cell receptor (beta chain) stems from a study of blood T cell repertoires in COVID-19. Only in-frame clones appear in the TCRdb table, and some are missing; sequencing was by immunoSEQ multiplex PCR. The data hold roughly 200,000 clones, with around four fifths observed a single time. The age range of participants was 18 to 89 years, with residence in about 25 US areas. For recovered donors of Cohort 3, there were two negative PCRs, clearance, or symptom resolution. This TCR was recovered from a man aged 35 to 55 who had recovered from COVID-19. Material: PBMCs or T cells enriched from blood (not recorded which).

The DNA for the CDR3 is TGTGCCAGCAGGCCTGCTAGATCCCACGAGCAGTACTTC. Its protein product is CASRPARSHEQYF. This chain links TRBV7-9 with TRBJ2-7; no definite D call. Looked up from germline, CDR1 is SEHNR and CDR2 is FQNEAQ (reference sequence). The CDR3 spans 13 residues. Deletions cut 6 bases from V and 5 bases from J, with 14 bases between. Full variable domain (missing parts from reference TRBV7-9 and TRBJ2-7): DTGVSQNPRHKITKRGQNVTFRCDPISEHNRLYWYRQTLGQGPEFLTYFQNEAQLEKSRLLSDRFSAERPKGSFSTLEIQRTEQGDSAMYLCASRPARSHEQYFGPGTRLTVT.